A selection of T cell receptor beta chains follows, all from one sample in a study of vaccination effects on CD4 cells after COVID-19. Measured with immunoSEQ multiplex PCR; TCRdb has only the in-frame clones, and not every one. The table records under 55,000 clones, 75% of them present only once. Their target antigens are unknown. Specimen: CD4+ T cells from PBMCs cultured with a peptide pool, collected before COVID-19 vaccination. These receptors originate from a human donor who had a prior SARS-CoV-2 infection. Both conserved end residues are part of each CDR3.

V,length,CDR3
TRBV6-5,12,CASRTQGETQYF
TRBV10-3,12,CAIKRGNTEAFF
TRBV6-2/TRBV6-3,16,CASSSLRWTGLDTQYF
TRBV5-1,13,CASSLAEGLTQYF
TRBV6-6,13,CASSYSWDNEQFF
TRBV6-2/TRBV6-3,15,CASSYRGPVLDEQFF
TRBV5-4,15,CASSSSETGSYEQYF
TRBV7-3,15,CASSFTPSSYNEQFF
TRBV10-3,14,CAISESYTRYGYTF
TRBV2,15,CASSPSGGAANEQFF
TRBV6-1,15,CASSELPGADTEAFF
TRBV18,16,CASSPPSSGPRAGLFF
TRBV5-1,15,CASRLGNTGNYGYTF
TRBV9,12,CASSLSGDTQYF
TRBV5-1,15,CASSPGTSAADEQFF
TRBV6-6,14,CASSYAGSSYEQYF
TRBV6-1,15,CASSDRIAGSYEQYF
TRBV7-9,15,CASSLGPGTAREQFF
TRBV4-2,18,CASSQGDMTGGAVYGYTF
TRBV10-3,12,CAINGPEGGYTF
TRBV4-2,12,CASSQDAYGYTF
TRBV7-2,15,CASSSGARTPYEQYF
TRBV4-2,16,CASSQDGTREGETQYF
TRBV5-4,15,CASSYYTSGTDTQYF
TRBV5-1,15,CASSPAQGRGGELFF
TRBV29-1,14,CSVIGTGNTGELFF
TRBV25-1,14,CASSEDSYSYEQYF
TRBV18,15,CASSPGVAFNTEAFF
TRBV15,14,CATSRDRAAYGYTF
TRBV4-1,19,CASSQDGGSGVPQGDTQYF
TRBV7-3,13,CASSSGPLDTQYF
TRBV4-1,17,CASSQSGLAGAGDTQYF
TRBV5-1,16,CASSPPPGHKEETQYF
TRBV7-8,12,CASTRRANVLTF
TRBV12-3/TRBV12-4,12,CASSLMGNIQYF
TRBV10-3,12,CAISDYRGFYTF
TRBV9,13,CASSFQGVDGYTF
TRBV5-6,15,CASSPRRDPTYEQYF
TRBV11-3,13,CASSFEVNTEAFF
TRBV6-1,14,CASSEAVGGGPQHF
TRBV7-3,13,CASSPTDGYGYTF
TRBV10-2,15,CASSELVAGTGEQYF
TRBV24-1,17,CATSDSHTGGQNNEQFF
TRBV10-3,14,CAMRGPRSTGELFF
TRBV9,14,CASSAGLAGAEQFF
TRBV11-3,14,CASSLTGVNTEAFF
TRBV30,13,CAWRTVPQETQYF
TRBV6-5,14,CASSYSKGLSGYTF